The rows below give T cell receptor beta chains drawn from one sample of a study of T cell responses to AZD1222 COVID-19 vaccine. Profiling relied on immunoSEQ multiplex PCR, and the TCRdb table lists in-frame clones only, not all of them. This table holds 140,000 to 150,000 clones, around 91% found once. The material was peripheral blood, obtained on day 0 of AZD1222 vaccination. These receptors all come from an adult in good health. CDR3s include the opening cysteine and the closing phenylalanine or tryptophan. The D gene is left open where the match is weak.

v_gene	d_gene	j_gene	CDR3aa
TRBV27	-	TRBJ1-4	CASSLGGWYVNEKLFF
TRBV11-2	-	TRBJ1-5	CASSLDGDQPQHF
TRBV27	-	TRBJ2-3	CASSIRQSTDTQYF
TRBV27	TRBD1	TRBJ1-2	CASSLSTGTGGKGYTF
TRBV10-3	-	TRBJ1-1	CAIMVGGGEGEAFF
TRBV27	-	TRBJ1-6	CASSLWQSSYNSPLHF
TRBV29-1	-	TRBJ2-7	CSVGVADYEQYF
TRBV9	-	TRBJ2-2	CASSVARETGELFF
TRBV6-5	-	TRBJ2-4	CASTEKNIQYF
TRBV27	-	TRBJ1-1	CASSLLRQDEAFF
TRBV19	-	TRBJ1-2	CASKDRAGYTF
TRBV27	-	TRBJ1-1	CASSLWPPTEAFF
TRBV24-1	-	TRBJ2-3	CATSDGGTDTQYF
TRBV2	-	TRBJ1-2	CASSASGFGYTF
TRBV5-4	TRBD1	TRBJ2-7	CASSWGQGYEQYF
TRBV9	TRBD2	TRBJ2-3	CASSPAGADTQYF
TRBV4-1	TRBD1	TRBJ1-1	CASSSPGTGDTEAFF
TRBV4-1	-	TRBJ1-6	CASSQETRGNSPLHF
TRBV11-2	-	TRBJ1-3	CASSPLGSFSGNTIYF
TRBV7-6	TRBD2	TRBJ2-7	CASSSQREYYEQYF
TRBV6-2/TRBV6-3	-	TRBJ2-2	CASSYNLANTGELFF
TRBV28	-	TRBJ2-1	CATREFRRYNEQFF
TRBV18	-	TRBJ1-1	CASPRGSTEAFF